This T cell receptor (beta chain) was sequenced for a study of T cell responses to AZD1222 COVID-19 vaccine. This CDR3 is built from 13 residues. CDR1 is SGHTA, CDR2 FQGTGA, per germline. V gave up 5 bases and J gave up 7 bases, with 12 bases separating them. Measured with immunoSEQ multiplex PCR; TCRdb has only the in-frame clones, and not every one. The repertoire holds 150,000 to 200,000 clones, with 85% to 95% as singletons. The chain links TRBV7-3 to TRBJ1-5, with D perhaps matching TRBD1 (5 bases). This receptor was obtained from an adult in good health. This specimen was peripheral blood, taken on day 0 of AZD1222 vaccination. The CDR3 DNA sequence: TGTGCCAGCAGCACGCGGAGGGACCAGCCCCAGCATTTT. Its translation is CASSTRRDQPQHF.